This entry lists 11 T cell receptor beta chains sequenced from one sample in a study of response to subunit inactivated influenza vaccine. TCRdb reprocessed the RT-PCR reads with MiXCR, giving one entry per CDR3 protein. The table lists about 650,000 distinct CDR3 sequences, around 13% of them singletons. This specimen was PBMCs from blood, taken approximately 15 days before vaccination. Receptor source: a man in his fifties who received an inactivated influenza vaccine.

V and J are TRBV28 and TRBJ2-3, with 10 nucleotides matching TRBD2. This CDR3 comprises 16 residues. CDR1 is MDHEN, CDR2 SYDVKM, per germline. J lost 2 bases, V lost 4 bases, and 6 bases had no gene match. The CDR3 bases are TGTGCCAGCAGTTCCCTACTAGCGGGGCTCACAGATACGCAGTATTTT. Its translation: CASSSLLAGLTDTQYF.

The chain recombines TRBV5-1 with TRBJ1-1, with D uncertain. This CDR3 region has 13 residues. Germline loops: CDR1 SGHRS, CDR2 YFSETQ. V lost 1 base to trimming and J lost 7 bases, with 11 bases between them. CDR3 nucleotide sequence: TGCGCCAGCAGCTTGCTCATAAGGGATGAAGCTTTCTTT. It encodes CASSLLIRDEAFF.

This rearrangement joins TRBV4-2 to TRBJ2-5; a weak D match, TRBD1 (5 bases). Trimming took off 0 bases at V and 5 bases at J, with 10 bases between the two ends. This CDR3 region has 14 residues. Germline CDR1 is LGHNA and CDR2 is YNFKEQ. CDR3 protein: CASSQDPGKETQYF. In nucleotides, the CDR3 is TGTGCCAGCAGCCAAGACCCAGGGAAGGAGACCCAGTACTTC.

This clonotype was observed at least ten times. J is TRBJ1-5 and V is TRBV12-3 or TRBV12-4; tentative D call: TRBD1 (6 bases). Trimming stripped 4 bases from V and 4 bases from J, with 11 bases between. The CDR3 has 14 residues. As DNA, the CDR3 is TGTGCCAGCAGTTACGAGGGGGGGAATCAGCCCCAGCATTTT. Its protein is CASSYEGGNQPQHF.

There are many counts of this clonotype. This chain connects TRBV7-2 to TRBJ2-7; 9 bases fit TRBD2. After removal of 1 base from V and 3 bases from J, the junction contained 10 bases not matched to a gene. The CDR3 is 17 amino acids. CDR1 is SGHTA and CDR2 is FQGNSA in the germline V gene. The CDR3 nucleotides read TGTGCCAGCAGCTTAGTAGGTAGCGGGAGTTCCTTCTACGAGCAGTACTTC. It codes for CASSLVGSGSSFYEQYF.

This clonotype was counted at least ten times. J is TRBJ2-7 and V is TRBV28; no firm D call. Germline V gene sequence: CDR1 MDHEN, CDR2 SYDVKM. V was pared by 2 bases and J by 5 bases, with 10 bases between. This CDR3 contains 13 residues. The CDR3 bases are TGTGCCAGCAGTTTAGGGGATATCGACGAGCAGTACTTC. Translating gives CASSLGDIDEQYF. The complete variable domain, with remaining parts taken from reference TRBV28 and TRBJ2-7, reads DVKVTQSSRYLVKRTGEKVFLECVQDMDHENMFWYRQDPGLGLRLIYFSYDVKMKEKGDIPEGYSVSREKKERFSLILESASTNQTSMYLCASSLGDIDEQYFGPGTRLTVT.

The rearrangement joins TRBV7-6 to TRBJ2-5; D remains unclear. CDR1 SGHVS and CDR2 FNYEAQ come from the germline V gene. Trimming removed 5 bases at V and 1 base at J, with 11 bases between. The CDR3 is 14 amino acids. The CDR3 reads CASSQAGRQETQYF. CDR3 nucleotide sequence: TGTGCCAGCAGCCAAGCAGGACGCCAAGAGACCCAGTACTTC.

This clonotype was counted a few times. The chain links TRBV6-2 or TRBV6-3 to TRBJ2-1, with a possible D match to TRBD2 (5 bases). Germline lookup yields CDR1 MNHEY and CDR2 SVGEGT. The CDR3 sequence is 12 residues long. The V and J ends lost 7 bases and 8 bases respectively, with 12 bases between them. This chain's CDR3 is CASTTEAYEQFF. The DNA of the CDR3 is TGTGCCAGCACCACGGAGGCCTATGAGCAGTTCTTC.

This clonotype turned up a few times. V usage is TRBV11-2 and J usage is TRBJ2-1; D gene ambiguous. CDR3 length equals 13 residues. Germline CDR1 reads SGHAT; CDR2 reads FQNNGV. V was pared by 0 bases and J by 14 bases, with 14 bases between. This CDR3 is CASSLDTLENKFF. As DNA, the CDR3 is TGTGCCAGCAGCTTAGATACCCTAGAAAATAAGTTCTTC. The entire variable domain, with the rest obtained from reference TRBV11-2 and TRBJ2-1, is as follows: EAGVAQSPRYKIIEKRQSVAFWCNPISGHATLYWYQQILGQGPKLLIQFQNNGVVDDSQLPKDRFSAERLKGVDSTLKIQPAKLEDSAVYLCASSLDTLENKFFGPGTRLTVL.

CDR3 residues: CASSPRTGSNEKLFF. The CDR3 DNA sequence: TGTGCCAGCAGCCCCCGGACAGGGTCGAATGAAAAACTGTTTTTT. The chain uses TRBV7-9 and TRBJ1-4; 8 bases match TRBD1. Per the germline V gene, CDR1 is SEHNR and CDR2 is FQNEAQ (reference sequence). The CDR3 contains 15 residues. After removal of 5 bases from V and 5 bases from J, the junction contained 7 bases not matched to a gene.

V gene TRBV15 combines with J gene TRBJ2-1; the D gene is possibly TRBD2 (5 bases). The CDR3 sequence is 14 residues long. Germline V gene sequence: CDR1 LNHNV, CDR2 YYDKDF (reference sequence). Trimming left V 1 base short and J 7 bases short, with 11 bases between. CDR3 coding DNA: TGTGCCACCAGCAGAGGAGGAGGCGAAAATGAGCAGTTCTTC. Translation: CATSRGGGENEQFF.